A single TCR beta chain is shown here with its context. The record originates from a study of blood T cell repertoires in COVID-19. TCRdb keeps only in-frame clones here, not all; method: immunoSEQ multiplex PCR. Of approximately 100,000 clones detected, approximately 88% appear once; the ten largest clones hold 4.5% to 6%. Germline trimming cut 4 bases from V and 10 bases from J; bases unmatched to any gene: 8. The germline gives CDR1 SGHRS, CDR2 YFSETQ. CDR3 size: 13 residues. V gene TRBV5-1 combines with J gene TRBJ2-4; 7 bases match TRBD1. The source of this sequence is a human donor in a cohort sampled during active COVID-19. The sample consisted of peripheral blood. CDR3: CASSTGTDGIQYF. The CDR3 DNA reads TGCGCCAGCAGCACTGGGACAGATGGGATTCAGTACTTC.